This entry lists 7 T cell receptor beta chains sequenced from one sample in a study of T cell responses to AZD1222 COVID-19 vaccine (dated by TCRdb to the early 2020s). The method behind the library was the immunoSEQ multiplex PCR assay. The table was pulled from immuneACCESS by TCRdb, which kept in-frame rearrangements only. Such tables lose some clones; where checked, under half of the loss comes from unresolved V genes, and the rest has no known cause. For this sample the table gives about 170,000 clones, of which about nine tenths were detected only once. Approximately 1.4% of the sample is taken by the ten largest. The time point label on this specimen signifies: baseline before first vaccination. The sample consisted of peripheral blood, taken on day 0 of AZD1222 vaccination. All receptors derive from an adult in good health.

The chain has TRBV4-2 and TRBJ1-2; no reliable D call. Looked up from germline, CDR1 is LGHNA and CDR2 is YNFKEQ. The CDR3 extends over 12 amino acids. V dropped 0 bases and J dropped 7 bases, with 6 bases sitting between them. CDR3 DNA: TGTGCCAGCAGCCAAGAGTCGGGTGGCTACACCTTC. This codes for CASSQESGGYTF.

This sequence joins TRBV24-1 and TRBJ2-3; D could derive from TRBD1 or TRBD2 (6 bases each). V was shortened by 9 bases and J by 15 bases, with 18 bases between the two germline ends. CDR1 and CDR2 (germline): KGHDR, SFDVKD. There are 11 residues in the CDR3. CDR3 sequence reads: CATALGGSVYF. The DNA of the CDR3 is TGTGCCACCGCTCTGGGGGGCTCTGTTTATTTT.

As DNA, the CDR3 is TGTGCCAGCAGCTTAGCGGTGACTAGCGGTGTAGAGACCCAGTACTTC. Protein product: CASSLAVTSGVETQYF. The chain uses TRBV7-2 and TRBJ2-5; 9 positions agree with TRBD2. This CDR3 is 16 amino acids long. Looked up from germline, CDR1 is SGHTA and CDR2 is FQGNSA. The trim removed 0 bases at V and 4 bases at J, leaving 6 bases unmatched.

This chain connects TRBV5-5 to TRBJ1-1, with D tentatively TRBD1 (5 bases). In germline, CDR1 is SGHKS, CDR2 YYEKEE (reference sequence). CDR3 size: 12 residues. The ends were cut back, 0 bases at V and 8 bases at J, with 8 bases in the middle. The CDR3 DNA sequence: TGTGCCAGCAGCTTGGTAAGGGACGAAGCTTTCTTT. It translates to CASSLVRDEAFF.

As for this clone: Other DNA sequences in the same sample also yield this CDR3. J is TRBJ1-1 and V is TRBV20-1, with no clear D. The CDR3 spans 10 residues. The V gene lost 6 bases and the J gene lost 4 bases, with 6 bases spanning the gap. Germline-derived CDR1 and CDR2 are DFQATT and SNEGSKA (reference sequence). The CDR3 nucleotides read TGCAGTGCCAGGAGCACTGAAGCTTTCTTT. Amino acid sequence: CSARSTEAFF.

The chain recombines TRBV27 with TRBJ2-1; unclear D gene. The CDR3 consists of 13 residues. V lost 5 bases to trimming and J lost 5 bases, with 10 bases between them. In germline, CDR1 is MNHEY, CDR2 SMNVEV (reference sequence). CDR3 loop: CASSLTPNNEQFF. The CDR3 region has the DNA TGTGCCAGCAGTCTCACCCCGAACAATGAGCAGTTCTTC.

The V call is TRBV5-1, the J call TRBJ1-1, with TRBD1 matching 7 bases. The CDR3 has 14 amino acids. V gave up 6 bases and J gave up 2 bases; unmatched junction bases: 7. Germline V lookup: CDR1 SGHRS, CDR2 YFSETQ. The CDR3 nucleotides read TGCGCCAGCATGACGACAGGGTCAAACACTGAAGCTTTCTTT. This translates into CASMTTGSNTEAFF.